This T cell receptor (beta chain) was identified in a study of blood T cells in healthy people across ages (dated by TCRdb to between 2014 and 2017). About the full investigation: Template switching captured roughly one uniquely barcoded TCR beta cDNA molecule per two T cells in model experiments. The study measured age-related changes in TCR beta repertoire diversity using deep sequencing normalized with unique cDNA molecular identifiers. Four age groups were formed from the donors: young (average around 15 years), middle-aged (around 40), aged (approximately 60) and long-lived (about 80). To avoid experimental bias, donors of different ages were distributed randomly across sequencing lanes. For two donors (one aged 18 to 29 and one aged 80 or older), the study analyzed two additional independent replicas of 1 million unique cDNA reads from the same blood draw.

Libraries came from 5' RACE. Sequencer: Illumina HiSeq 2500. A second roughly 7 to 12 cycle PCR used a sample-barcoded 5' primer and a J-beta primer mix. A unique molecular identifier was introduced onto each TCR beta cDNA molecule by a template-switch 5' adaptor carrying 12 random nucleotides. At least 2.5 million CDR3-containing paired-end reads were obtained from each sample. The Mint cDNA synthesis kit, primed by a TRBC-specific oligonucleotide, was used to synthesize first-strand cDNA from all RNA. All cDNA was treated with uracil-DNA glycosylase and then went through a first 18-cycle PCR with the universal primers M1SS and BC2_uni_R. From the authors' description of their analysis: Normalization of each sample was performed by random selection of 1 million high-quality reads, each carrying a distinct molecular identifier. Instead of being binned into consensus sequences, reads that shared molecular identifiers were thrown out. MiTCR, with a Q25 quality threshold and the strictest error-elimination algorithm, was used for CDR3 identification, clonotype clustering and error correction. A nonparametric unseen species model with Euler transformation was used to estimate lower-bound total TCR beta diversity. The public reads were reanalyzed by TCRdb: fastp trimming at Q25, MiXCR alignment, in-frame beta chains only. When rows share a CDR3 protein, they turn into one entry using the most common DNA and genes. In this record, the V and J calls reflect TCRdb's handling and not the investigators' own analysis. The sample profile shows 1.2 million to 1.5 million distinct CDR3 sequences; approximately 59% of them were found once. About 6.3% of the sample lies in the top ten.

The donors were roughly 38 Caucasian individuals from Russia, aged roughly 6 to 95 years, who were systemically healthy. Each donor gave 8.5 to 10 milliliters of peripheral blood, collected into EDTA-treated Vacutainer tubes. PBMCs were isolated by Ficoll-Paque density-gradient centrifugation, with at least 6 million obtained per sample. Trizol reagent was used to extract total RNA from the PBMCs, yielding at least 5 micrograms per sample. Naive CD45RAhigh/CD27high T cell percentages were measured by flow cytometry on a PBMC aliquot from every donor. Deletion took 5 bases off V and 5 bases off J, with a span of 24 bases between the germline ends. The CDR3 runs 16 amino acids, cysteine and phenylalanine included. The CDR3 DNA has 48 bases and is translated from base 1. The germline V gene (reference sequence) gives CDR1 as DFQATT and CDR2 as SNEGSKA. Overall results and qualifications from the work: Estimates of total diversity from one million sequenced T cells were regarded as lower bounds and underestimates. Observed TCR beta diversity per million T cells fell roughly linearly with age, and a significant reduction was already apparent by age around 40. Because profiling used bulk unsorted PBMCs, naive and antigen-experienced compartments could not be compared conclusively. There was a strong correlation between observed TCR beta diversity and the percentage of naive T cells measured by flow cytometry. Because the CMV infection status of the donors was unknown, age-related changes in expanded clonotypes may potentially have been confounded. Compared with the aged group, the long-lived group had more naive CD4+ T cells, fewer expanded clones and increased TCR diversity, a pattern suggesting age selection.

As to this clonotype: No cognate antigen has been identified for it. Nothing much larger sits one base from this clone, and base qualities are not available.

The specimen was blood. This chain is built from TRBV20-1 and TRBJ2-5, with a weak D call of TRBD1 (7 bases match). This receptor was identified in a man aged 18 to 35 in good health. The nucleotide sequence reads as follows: TGCAGTGCTCATACAAGGCAGGGGGGAATTGGGGAGACCCAGTACTTC. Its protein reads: CSAHTRQGGIGETQYF.